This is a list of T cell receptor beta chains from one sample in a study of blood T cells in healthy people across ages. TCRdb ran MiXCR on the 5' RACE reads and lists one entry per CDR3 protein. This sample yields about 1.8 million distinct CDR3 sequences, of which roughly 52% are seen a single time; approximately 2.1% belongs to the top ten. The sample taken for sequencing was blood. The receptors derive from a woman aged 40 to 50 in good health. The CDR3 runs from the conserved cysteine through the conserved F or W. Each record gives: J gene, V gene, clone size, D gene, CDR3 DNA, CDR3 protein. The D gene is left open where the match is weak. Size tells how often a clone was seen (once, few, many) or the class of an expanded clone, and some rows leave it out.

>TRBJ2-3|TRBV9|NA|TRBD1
TGTGCCAGCAGCGAGGGGGCACGAGATACGCAGTATTTT
CASSEGARDTQYF
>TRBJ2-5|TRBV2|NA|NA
TGTGCCAGCGATTACCGAGAGACCCAGTACTTC
CASDYRETQYF
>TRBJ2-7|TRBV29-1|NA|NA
TGCAGCGTTGAAGTTAGGGGGAAATACGAGCAGTACTTC
CSVEVRGKYEQYF
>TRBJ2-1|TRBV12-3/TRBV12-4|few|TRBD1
TGTGCCAGCAGTTGGACAGGGAGCGTCAGGGAGCAGTTCTTC
CASSWTGSVREQFF
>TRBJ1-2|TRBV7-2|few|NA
TGTGCCAGCAGCTTAGAAGGGTTGAGAGGCTACACCTTC
CASSLEGLRGYTF
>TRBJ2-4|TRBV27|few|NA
TGTGCCAGCAGTTTACTGTCGGGCGAAACCATTCAGTACTTC
CASSLLSGETIQYF
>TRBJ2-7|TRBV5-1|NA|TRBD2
TGCGCCAGCAGCTCGGGACTAGCGGGGGGAGTATACGAGCAGTACTTC
CASSSGLAGGVYEQYF
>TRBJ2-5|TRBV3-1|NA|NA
TGTGCCAGCGGTGCAGGGTTGACCCAGTACTTC
CASGAGLTQYF
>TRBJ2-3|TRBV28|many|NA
TGTGCCAGCAGTTGGAGAGATACGCAGTATTTT
CASSWRDTQYF
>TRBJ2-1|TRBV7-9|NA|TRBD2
TGTGCCAGCAGCCACGGACTAGCGGGGGGCTTGAATGAGCAGTTCTTC
CASSHGLAGGLNEQFF
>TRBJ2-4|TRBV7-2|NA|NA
TGTGCCAGCAGCCCCGGGACTTCGCTAGTCAAAAACATTCAGTACTTC
CASSPGTSLVKNIQYF
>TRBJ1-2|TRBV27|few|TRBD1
TGTGCCAGCAGCAGTGGACAGGGGGTTCGCTACACCTTC
CASSSGQGVRYTF
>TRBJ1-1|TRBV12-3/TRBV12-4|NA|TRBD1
TGTGCCAGCAGTTTTGGGGACAGAGTCACTGAAGCTTTCTTT
CASSFGDRVTEAFF
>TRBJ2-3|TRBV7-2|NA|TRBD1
TGTGCCAGCAGCAAGGCTCCGGGACAGAGGACAGATACGCAGTATTTT
CASSKAPGQRTDTQYF